This TCR beta chain was sequenced in a study of CXCR3-negative and CXCR3-positive naive CD8 T cells. Through 5' RACE with UMI labels, the TRB cDNA libraries were prepared. Using the 5' RACE reads, TCRdb records one entry per CDR3 protein without DNA. The sample holds about 92,000 distinct CDR3 sequences. This CDR3 contains 12 residues. CDR1 is SQVTM, CDR2 ANQGSEA, per germline. Sequencing was done on a sample of naive CXCR3- CD8+ T cells from blood. The subset was: CD45RO-CCR7+CD27+CD95- naive CD8+ T cells lacking CXCR3 (TNR3-). The chain employs TRBV29-1 and TRBJ2-7. This sequence was found in a human donor in good health. Some clones in this sample may be carry-over from other donors' samples. The CDR3 loop reads CSVEDTSYEQYF.